These T cell receptor beta chains were read from a single sample in a study of control samples from healthy donors and cancer patients. Method: immunoSEQ multiplex PCR; TCRdb's copy keeps in-frame clones and lacks some. The profile shows 90,000 to 100,000 clones, about nine tenths of them singletons. Sequenced input: blood. These receptors all stem from a woman between 18 and 29 years old in good health. CDR3s include the opening cysteine and the closing phenylalanine or tryptophan. The D gene is left open where the match is weak.

D gene	V gene	CDR3 length	J gene	CDR3 protein
-	TRBV7-9	17	TRBJ1-2	CASSSPIGGPNDYGYTF
TRBD2	TRBV18	17	TRBJ2-5	CASSPPEAGGFVETQYF
TRBD2	TRBV6-1	16	TRBJ2-2	CASSDRSGGFSGELFF
TRBD1	TRBV25-1	10	TRBJ2-7	CASSAAGGYF
-	TRBV4-1	14	TRBJ2-1	CASSQALTYNEQFF
-	TRBV18	15	TRBJ1-1	CASSPNQQLNTEAFF
-	TRBV12-3/TRBV12-4	13	TRBJ2-7	CASAGMVIYEQYF
TRBD2	TRBV4-1	16	TRBJ2-7	CASSPGLAGVSYEQYF
TRBD2	TRBV5-1	15	TRBJ2-3	CASSLGTSGTDTQYF
TRBD1	TRBV12-3/TRBV12-4	13	TRBJ1-1	CASDRGANTEAFF
-	TRBV28	14	TRBJ1-3	CASSPVFSGNTIYF
-	TRBV2	13	TRBJ2-2	CASRPGYTGELFF
TRBD1	TRBV19	13	TRBJ1-2	CASRGQDSYGYTF
TRBD1	TRBV11-2	14	TRBJ2-1	CASSSPRTGEQWIF
-	TRBV6-2/TRBV6-3	14	TRBJ2-7	CASSSDGVPYEQYF
-	TRBV20-1	13	TRBJ1-4	CSASLRLNEKLFF
-	TRBV19	14	TRBJ1-2	CATTVQGGNYGYTF
TRBD1	TRBV10-3	15	TRBJ2-2	CAITPGQANTGELFF